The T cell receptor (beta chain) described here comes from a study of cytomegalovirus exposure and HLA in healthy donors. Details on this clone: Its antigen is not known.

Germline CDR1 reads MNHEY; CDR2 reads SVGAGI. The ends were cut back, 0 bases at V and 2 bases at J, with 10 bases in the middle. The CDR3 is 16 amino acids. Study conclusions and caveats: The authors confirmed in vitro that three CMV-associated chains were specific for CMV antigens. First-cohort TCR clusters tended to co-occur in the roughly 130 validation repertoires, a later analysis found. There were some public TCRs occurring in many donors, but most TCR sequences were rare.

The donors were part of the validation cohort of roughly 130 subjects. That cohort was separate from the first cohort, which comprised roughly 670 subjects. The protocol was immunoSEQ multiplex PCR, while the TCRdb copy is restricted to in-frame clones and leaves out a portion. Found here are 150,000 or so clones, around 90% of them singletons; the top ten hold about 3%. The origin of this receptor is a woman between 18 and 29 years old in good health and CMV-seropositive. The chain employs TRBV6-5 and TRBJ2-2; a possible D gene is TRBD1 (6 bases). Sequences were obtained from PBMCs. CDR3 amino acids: CASSYSSGTNTGELFF. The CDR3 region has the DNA TGTGCCAGCAGTTACTCCTCGGGGACAAACACCGGGGAGCTGTTTTTT.